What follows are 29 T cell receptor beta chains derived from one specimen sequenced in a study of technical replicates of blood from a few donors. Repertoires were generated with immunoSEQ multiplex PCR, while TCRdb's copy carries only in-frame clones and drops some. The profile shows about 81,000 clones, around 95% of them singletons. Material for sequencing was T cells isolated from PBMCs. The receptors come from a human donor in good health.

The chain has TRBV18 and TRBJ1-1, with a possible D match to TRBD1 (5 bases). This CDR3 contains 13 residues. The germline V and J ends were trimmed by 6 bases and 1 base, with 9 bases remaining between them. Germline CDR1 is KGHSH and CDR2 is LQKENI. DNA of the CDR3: TGTGCCAGCTCTGGGGCTTCGAACACTGAAGCTTTCTTT. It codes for CASSGASNTEAFF.

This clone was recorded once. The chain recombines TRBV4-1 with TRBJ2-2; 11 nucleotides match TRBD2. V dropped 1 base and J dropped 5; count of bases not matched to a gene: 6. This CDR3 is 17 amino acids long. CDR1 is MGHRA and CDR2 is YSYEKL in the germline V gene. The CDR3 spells CASSQGPASGGTGELFF. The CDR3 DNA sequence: TGCGCCAGCAGCCAAGGGCCCGCTAGCGGGGGGACCGGGGAGCTGTTTTTT.

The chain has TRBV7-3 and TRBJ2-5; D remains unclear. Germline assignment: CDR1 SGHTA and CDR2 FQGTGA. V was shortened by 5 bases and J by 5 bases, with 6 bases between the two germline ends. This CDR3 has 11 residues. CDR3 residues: CASSDGETQYF. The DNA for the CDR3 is TGTGCCAGCAGCGACGGGGAGACCCAGTACTTC.

The CDR3 loop is CASSFDGRLGEQYF. The CDR3 region has the DNA TGCGCCAGCAGCTTCGACGGGAGACTAGGCGAGCAGTACTTC. The J gene is TRBJ2-7, the V gene TRBV5-1; D might be TRBD2 (6 bases). The CDR3 totals 14 residues. The V and J ends lost 2 bases and 6 bases respectively, with 15 bases between them. Germline values: CDR1 SGHRS, CDR2 YFSETQ.

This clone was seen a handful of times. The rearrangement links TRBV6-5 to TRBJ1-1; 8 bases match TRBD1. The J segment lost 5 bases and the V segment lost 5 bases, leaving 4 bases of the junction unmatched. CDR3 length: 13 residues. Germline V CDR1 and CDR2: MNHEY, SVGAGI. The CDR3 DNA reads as TGTGCCAGCAGTAATGGGACAGGAACTGAAGCTTTCTTT. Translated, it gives CASSNGTGTEAFF.

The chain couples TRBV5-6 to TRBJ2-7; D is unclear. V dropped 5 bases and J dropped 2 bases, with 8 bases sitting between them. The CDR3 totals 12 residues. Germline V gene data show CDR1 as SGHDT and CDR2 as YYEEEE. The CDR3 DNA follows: TGTGCCAGCAGTTCTAATGCCTACGAGCAGTACTTC. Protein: CASSSNAYEQYF. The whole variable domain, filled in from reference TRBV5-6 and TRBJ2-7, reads DAGVTQSPTHLIKTRGQQVTLRCSPKSGHDTVSWYQQALGQGPQFIFQYYEEEERQRGNFPDRFSGHQFPNYSSELNVNALLLGDSALYLCASSSNAYEQYFGPGTRLTVT.

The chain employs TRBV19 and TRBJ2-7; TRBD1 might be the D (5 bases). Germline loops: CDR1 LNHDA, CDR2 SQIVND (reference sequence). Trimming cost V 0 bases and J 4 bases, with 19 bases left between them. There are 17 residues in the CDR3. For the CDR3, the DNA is TGTGCCAGTAGTATAGAGGTAGGGGAAGGGATCGGGTACGAGCAGTACTTC. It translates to CASSIEVGEGIGYEQYF.

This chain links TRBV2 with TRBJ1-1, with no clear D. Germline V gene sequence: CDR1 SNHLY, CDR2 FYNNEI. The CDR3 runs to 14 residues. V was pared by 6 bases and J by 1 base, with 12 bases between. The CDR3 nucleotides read TGTGCCAGCAGAGGAGCCGCGGGGAACACTGAAGCTTTCTTT. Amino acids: CASRGAAGNTEAFF.

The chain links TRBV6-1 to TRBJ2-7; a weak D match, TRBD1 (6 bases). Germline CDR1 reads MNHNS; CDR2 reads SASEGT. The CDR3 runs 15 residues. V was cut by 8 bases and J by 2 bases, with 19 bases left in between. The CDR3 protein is CASFKAGQIPYEQYF. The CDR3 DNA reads TGTGCCAGCTTTAAGGCAGGACAGATTCCCTACGAGCAGTACTTC.

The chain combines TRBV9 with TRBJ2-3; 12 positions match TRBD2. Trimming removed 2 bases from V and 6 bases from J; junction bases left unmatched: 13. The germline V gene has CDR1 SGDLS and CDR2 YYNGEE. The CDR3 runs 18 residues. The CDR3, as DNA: TGTGCCAGCAGCGTGCCAATCTCACTAGCGGGAGGTTTGGATACGCAGTATTTT. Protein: CASSVPISLAGGLDTQYF.

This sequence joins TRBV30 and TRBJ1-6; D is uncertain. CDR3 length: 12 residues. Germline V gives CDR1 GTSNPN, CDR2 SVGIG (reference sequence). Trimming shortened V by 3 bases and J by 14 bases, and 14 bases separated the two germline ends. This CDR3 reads CAWSVTLVALHF. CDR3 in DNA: TGTGCCTGGAGCGTAACGTTAGTGGCCCTCCACTTT.

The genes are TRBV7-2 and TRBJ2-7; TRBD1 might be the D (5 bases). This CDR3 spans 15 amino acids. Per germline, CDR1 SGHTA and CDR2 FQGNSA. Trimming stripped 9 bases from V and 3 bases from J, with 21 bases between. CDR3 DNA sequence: TGTGCCAGTCTGAATTTAGGTGACAGAATCTACGAGCAGTACTTC. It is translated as CASLNLGDRIYEQYF.

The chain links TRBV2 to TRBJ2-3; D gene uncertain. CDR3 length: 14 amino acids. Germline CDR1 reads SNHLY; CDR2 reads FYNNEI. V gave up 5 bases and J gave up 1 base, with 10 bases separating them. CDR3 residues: CASSFNTRTDTQYF. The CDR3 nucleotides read TGTGCCAGCAGTTTTAATACACGCACAGATACGCAGTATTTT.

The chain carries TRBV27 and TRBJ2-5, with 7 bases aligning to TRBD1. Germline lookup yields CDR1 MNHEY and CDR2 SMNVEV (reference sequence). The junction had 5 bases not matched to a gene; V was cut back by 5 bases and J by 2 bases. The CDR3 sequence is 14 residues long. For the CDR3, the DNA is TGTGCCAGCAGTGAGACAGGGATACAAGAGACCCAGTACTTC. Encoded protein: CASSETGIQETQYF.

CDR3 amino acids: CASSLLRGQGLRFF. Written as DNA, the CDR3 is TGTGCCAGCAGCTTGCTCCGCGGACAGGGTCTTCGGTTCTTC. The rearrangement links TRBV5-8 to TRBJ2-1; 8 bases match TRBD1. This CDR3 is built from 14 residues. The V segment lost 1 base and the J segment 15 bases; nucleotides outside the gene matches: 12. Germline CDR1 SGHTS, CDR2 YDEGEE.

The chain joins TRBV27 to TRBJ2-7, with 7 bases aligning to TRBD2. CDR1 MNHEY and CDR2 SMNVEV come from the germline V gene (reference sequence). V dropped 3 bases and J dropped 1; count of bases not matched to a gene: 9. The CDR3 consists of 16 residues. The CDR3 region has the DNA TGTGCCAGCAGTTTTTCGGCGGGAGAGGGGTCCTACGAGCAGTACTTC. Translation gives CASSFSAGEGSYEQYF.

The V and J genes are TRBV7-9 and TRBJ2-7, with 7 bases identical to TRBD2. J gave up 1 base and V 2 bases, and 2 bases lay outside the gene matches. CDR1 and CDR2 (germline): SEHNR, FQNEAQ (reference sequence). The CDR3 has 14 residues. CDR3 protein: CASSLTGGSYEQYF. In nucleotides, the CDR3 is TGTGCCAGCAGCTTAACGGGGGGTTCCTACGAGCAGTACTTC.

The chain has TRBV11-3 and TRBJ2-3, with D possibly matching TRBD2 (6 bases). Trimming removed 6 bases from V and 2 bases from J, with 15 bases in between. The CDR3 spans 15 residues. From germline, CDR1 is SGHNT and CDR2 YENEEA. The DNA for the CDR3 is TGTGCCAGCAGTCCCCGTAGCGGATCCACAGATACGCAGTATTTT. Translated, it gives CASSPRSGSTDTQYF.

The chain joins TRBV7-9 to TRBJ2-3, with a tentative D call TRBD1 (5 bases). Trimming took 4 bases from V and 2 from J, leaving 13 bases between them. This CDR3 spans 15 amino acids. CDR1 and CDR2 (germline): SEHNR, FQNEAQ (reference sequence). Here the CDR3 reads CASSSRGLLTDTQYF. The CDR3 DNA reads TGTGCCAGCAGCTCAAGGGGCCTCCTCACAGATACGCAGTATTTT.

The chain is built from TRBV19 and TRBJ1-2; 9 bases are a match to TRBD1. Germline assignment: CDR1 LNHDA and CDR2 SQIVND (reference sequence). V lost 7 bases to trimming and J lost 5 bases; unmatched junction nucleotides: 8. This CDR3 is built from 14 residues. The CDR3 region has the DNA TGTGCCAGTACTCCGGGACAGGGAACATATGGCTACACCTTC. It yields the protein CASTPGQGTYGYTF.

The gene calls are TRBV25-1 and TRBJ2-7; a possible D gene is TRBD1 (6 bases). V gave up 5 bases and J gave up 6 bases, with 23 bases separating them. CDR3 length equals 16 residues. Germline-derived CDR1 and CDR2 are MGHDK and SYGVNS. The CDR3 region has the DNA TGTGCCAGCAGTCCAGACCCGGGACACGGGGCTAGCGAGCAGTACTTC. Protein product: CASSPDPGHGASEQYF.

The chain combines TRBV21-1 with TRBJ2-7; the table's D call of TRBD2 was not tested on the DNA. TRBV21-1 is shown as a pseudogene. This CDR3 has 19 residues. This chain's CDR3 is CASSKERSYRLANSYEQYF. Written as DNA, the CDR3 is TGTGCCAGCAGCAAAGAAAGATCATACAGACTAGCCAACTCCTACGAGCAGTACTTC.

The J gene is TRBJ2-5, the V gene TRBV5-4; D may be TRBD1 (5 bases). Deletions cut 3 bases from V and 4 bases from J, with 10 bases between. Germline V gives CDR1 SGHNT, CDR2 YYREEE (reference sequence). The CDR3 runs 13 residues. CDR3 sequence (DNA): TGTGCCAGCAGCTCACTGGGGCCAGAGACCCAGTACTTC. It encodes CASSSLGPETQYF. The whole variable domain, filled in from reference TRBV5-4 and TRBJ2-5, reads ETGVTQSPTHLIKTRGQQVTLRCSSQSGHNTVSWYQQALGQGPQFIFQYYREEENGRGNFPPRFSGLQFPNYSSELNVNALELDDSALYLCASSSLGPETQYFGPGTRLLVL.

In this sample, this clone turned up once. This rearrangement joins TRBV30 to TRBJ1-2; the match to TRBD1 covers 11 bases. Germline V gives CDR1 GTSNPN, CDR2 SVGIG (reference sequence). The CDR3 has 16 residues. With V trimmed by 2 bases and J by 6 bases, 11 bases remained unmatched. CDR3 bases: TGTGCCTGGAGTTTAACCACCGGGACAGGGGGTCATGGCTACACCTTC. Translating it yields CAWSLTTGTGGHGYTF.

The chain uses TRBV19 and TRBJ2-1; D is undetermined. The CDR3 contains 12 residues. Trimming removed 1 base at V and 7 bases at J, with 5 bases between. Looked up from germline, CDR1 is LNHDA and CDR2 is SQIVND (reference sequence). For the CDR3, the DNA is TGTGCCAGTAGTATAGGAGGTAATGAGCAGTTCTTC. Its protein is CASSIGGNEQFF.

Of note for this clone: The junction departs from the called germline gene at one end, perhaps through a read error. In DNA, the CDR3 is TGTGCCAGCAGTTTATCGCTAGGAGACTACCAGGAGACCCAGTACTTC. Its protein is CASSLSLGDYQETQYF. The genes are TRBV27 and TRBJ2-5; D possibly corresponds to TRBD2 (5 bases). The CDR3 consists of 16 residues. In germline, CDR1 is MNHEY, CDR2 SMNVEV (reference sequence).

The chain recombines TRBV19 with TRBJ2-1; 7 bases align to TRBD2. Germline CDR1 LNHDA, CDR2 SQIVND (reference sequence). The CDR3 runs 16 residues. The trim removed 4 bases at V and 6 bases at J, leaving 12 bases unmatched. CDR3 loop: CASSRYSASGANEQFF. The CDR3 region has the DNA TGTGCCAGTAGTAGATATTCGGCTAGCGGAGCCAATGAGCAGTTCTTC.

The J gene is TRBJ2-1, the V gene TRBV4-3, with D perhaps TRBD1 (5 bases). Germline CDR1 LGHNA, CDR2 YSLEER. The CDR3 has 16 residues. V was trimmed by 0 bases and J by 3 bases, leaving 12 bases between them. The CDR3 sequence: CASSQDGADYYNEQFF. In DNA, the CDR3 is TGCGCCAGCAGCCAAGATGGGGCAGATTACTACAATGAGCAGTTCTTC.

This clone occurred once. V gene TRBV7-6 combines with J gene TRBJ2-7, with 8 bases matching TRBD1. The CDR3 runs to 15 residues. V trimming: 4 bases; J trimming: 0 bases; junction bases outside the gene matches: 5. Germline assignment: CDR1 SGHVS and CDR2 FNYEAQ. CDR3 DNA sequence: TGTGCCAGCAGCTCAGGGGGCGCGAGCTCCTACGAGCAGTACTTC. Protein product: CASSSGGASSYEQYF.